Shown below are 15 T cell receptor beta chains from a single sample sequenced in a study of blood T cell repertoires in COVID-19 (dated by TCRdb to 2020 to 2022). Library creation used the immunoSEQ multiplex PCR assay. Entries here come from immuneACCESS through TCRdb and include only in-frame sequences with V and J called. Some clones fail to appear in such tables; in the studies checked, an unresolved V gene covers under half of the shortfall, and the cause of the remainder is unknown. The sample records 100,000 or so clones, about four fifths of which are singletons. In total, the top ten clones hold 24% of the sample. The specimen was peripheral blood. Source of these receptors: a human donor in a cohort sampled during active COVID-19.

The rearrangement joins TRBV14 to TRBJ2-1, with 11 bases aligning to TRBD2. This CDR3 comprises 18 residues. Germline V gives CDR1 SGHDN, CDR2 FVKESK. Trimming at V came to 2 bases and at J to 0 bases, leaving 6 bases not matched to a gene. The CDR3 sequence is CASSQIAGGPSSYNEQFF. As DNA, the CDR3 is TGTGCCAGCAGCCAAATAGCGGGAGGGCCGAGCTCCTACAATGAGCAGTTCTTC.

The V and J genes are TRBV5-6 and TRBJ2-4; no reliable D call. This CDR3 is built from 12 residues. CDR1 is SGHDT, CDR2 YYEEEE, per germline. Trimming took 4 bases from V and 8 from J, leaving 10 bases between them. Here the CDR3 reads CASSTPADIQYF. In nucleotides, the CDR3 is TGTGCCAGCAGCACCCCGGCGGACATTCAGTACTTC.

In DNA, the CDR3 is TGTGCCAGCAGCTCTTTAGCGGGAGATGAGCAGTTCTTC. Amino acid sequence: CASSSLAGDEQFF. The genes are TRBV13 and TRBJ2-1; 9 bases are a match to TRBD2. This CDR3 has 13 residues. Germline V CDR1 and CDR2: PRHDT, FYEKMQ (reference sequence). With V trimmed by 4 bases and J by 8 bases, 3 bases remained unmatched.

The chain is built from TRBV5-4 and TRBJ2-3; possibly TRBD2 for D (6 bases). The CDR3 covers 12 residues. Trimming left V 7 bases short and J 6 bases short, with 12 bases between. Germline CDR1 reads SGHNT; CDR2 reads YYREEE (reference sequence). Written as DNA, the CDR3 is TGTGCCAGCGTTTCGGAGGGCGATACGCAGTATTTT. It is translated as CASVSEGDTQYF.

This chain uses TRBV3-1 (or the pseudogene TRBV3-2) with TRBJ2-5, with 7 bases fitting TRBD2. Looked up from germline, CDR1 is LGHDT and CDR2 is YNNKEL (reference sequence). Unmatched junction bases numbered 5, after V lost 6 bases and J lost 1 base. This CDR3 is built from 14 residues. CDR3: CASRPWGGQETQYF. The CDR3 region has the DNA TGTGCCAGCAGACCATGGGGGGGCCAAGAGACCCAGTACTTC.

This sequence joins TRBV6-2 or TRBV6-3 and TRBJ2-7; D possibly corresponds to TRBD2 (6 bases). The V gene lost 2 bases and the J gene lost 2 bases, with 13 bases spanning the gap. The CDR3 length is 15 residues. Germline values: CDR1 MNHEY, CDR2 SVGEGT. The CDR3, as DNA: TGTGCCAGCAGTTACGCGCAGGGCGGGACCTACGAGCAGTACTTC. Translation: CASSYAQGGTYEQYF.

V and J are TRBV30 and TRBJ1-1; D unclear. V dropped 1 base and J dropped 9 bases, with 6 bases sitting between them. This CDR3 comprises 10 residues. The germline V gene has CDR1 GTSNPN and CDR2 SVGIG (reference sequence). CDR3 coding DNA: TGTGCCTGGAGTGGGCCCCAAGCTTTCTTT. Translation gives CAWSGPQAFF. Full variable domain (outside the CDR3, taken from reference TRBV30 and TRBJ1-1): SQTIHQWPATLVQPVGSPLSLECTVEGTSNPNLYWYRQAAGRGLQLLFYSVGIGQISSEVPQNLSASRPQDRQFILSSKKLLLSDSGFYLCAWSGPQAFFGQGTRLTVV.

CDR3 loop: CASSVGTGGTGNTIYF. CDR3 bases: TGTGCCAGCAGCGTAGGGACAGGAGGTACTGGAAACACCATATATTTT. V is TRBV9 and J is TRBJ1-3; TRBD1 matches 7 bases. Per germline, CDR1 SGDLS and CDR2 YYNGEE. The CDR3 spans 16 residues. J lost 2 bases, V lost 0 bases, and 5 bases had no gene match. Based on the CDR3 plus reference TRBV9 and TRBJ1-3, the full variable domain is DSGVTQTPKHLITATGQRVTLRCSPRSGDLSVYWYQQSLDQGLQFLIQYYNGEERAKGNILERFSAQQFPDLHSELNLSSLELGDSALYFCASSVGTGGTGNTIYFGEGSWLTVV.

The chain couples TRBV7-2 to TRBJ1-5, with D unresolved. CDR1 and CDR2 from the germline V gene are SGHTA and FQGNSA. The V gene lost 1 base and the J gene lost 2 bases, with 9 bases spanning the gap. CDR3 length: 15 amino acids. CDR3 coding DNA: TGTGCCAGCAGCTTAGGATTCGCGGGCAATCAGCCCCAGCATTTT. Its protein is CASSLGFAGNQPQHF.

This clone was observed once. The chain recombines TRBV7-8 with TRBJ2-3; 7 bases match TRBD2. The CDR3 spans 14 residues. Germline CDR1 reads SGHVS; CDR2 reads FQNEAQ. Germline trimming cut 5 bases from V and 6 bases from J; bases unmatched to any gene: 8. This CDR3 reads CASSRGAGEDTQYF. The CDR3 DNA sequence: TGTGCCAGCAGCCGCGGCGCGGGAGAGGATACGCAGTATTTT.

This clone was seen many times. This chain joins TRBV29-1 and TRBJ2-7, with D possibly being TRBD1 (6 bases). The length of the CDR3 is 14 residues. CDR1 and CDR2 (germline): SQVTM, ANQGSEA. Trimming took off 6 bases at V and 0 bases at J, with 15 bases between the two ends. The CDR3 bases are TGCAGCGTAAGGACAGAGCTTAGCTCCTACGAGCAGTACTTC. Translation gives CSVRTELSSYEQYF.

This clone was counted once. This sequence joins TRBV18 and TRBJ2-3; D is possibly TRBD2 (5 bases). The V end was cut by 2 bases, the J end by 4 bases, with 10 bases between. Germline lookup yields CDR1 KGHSH and CDR2 LQKENI. CDR3 size: 14 residues. This CDR3 reads CASSPNGGADTQYF. CDR3 nucleotides: TGTGCCAGCTCACCAAACGGAGGAGCAGATACGCAGTATTTT.

In regard to this clone: One junction end disagrees with the germline gene, perhaps due to a read error. The chain has TRBV11-3 and TRBJ2-7; tentative D call: TRBD1 (7 bases). This CDR3 is built from 13 residues. Per the germline V gene, CDR1 is SGHNT and CDR2 is YENEEA. CDR3 sequence: CASSLDREDEQYF. In DNA form, the CDR3 reads TGTGCCAGCAGTTTAGACAGGGAGGACGAGCAGTACTTC.

The V and J genes are TRBV29-1 and TRBJ2-5; the D is unclear. Trimming stripped 3 bases from V and 5 bases from J, with 13 bases between. This CDR3 is built from 13 residues. CDR1 is SQVTM and CDR2 is ANQGSEA in the germline V gene. The CDR3 loop is CSVDQTSFETQYF. As DNA, the CDR3 is TGCAGCGTTGACCAGACATCCTTCGAGACCCAGTACTTC.

V and J are TRBV7-9 and TRBJ2-1, with 11 nucleotides matching TRBD2. This CDR3 is built from 14 residues. Germline CDR1 SEHNR, CDR2 FQNEAQ (reference sequence). J gave up 3 bases and V 8 bases, and 3 bases lay outside the gene matches. The CDR3, as DNA: TGTGCCAGCGGGACTAGCGGAAACTACAATGAGCAGTTCTTC. Its protein is CASGTSGNYNEQFF. Full variable domain (remainder filled in from reference TRBV7-9 and TRBJ2-1): DTGVSQNPRHKITKRGQNVTFRCDPISEHNRLYWYRQTLGQGPEFLTYFQNEAQLEKSRLLSDRFSAERPKGSFSTLEIQRTEQGDSAMYLCASGTSGNYNEQFFGPGTRLTVL.